This TCR beta chain was retrieved from a study of T cells expressing NK-cell markers (dated by TCRdb to between 2020 and 2021). With respect to the entire study: In sorted CD3+CD56+NKG2C+, CD3+CD56+NKG2C- and CD3+CD56-NKG2C+ T-cell subsets from several donors, TCR beta-chain repertoires were profiled. Among the eight sequenced donors, seven were HCMV-seropositive and one was HCMV-seronegative. The eight sequenced donors were randomly selected healthy volunteers, three men and five women. The libraries were sequenced on Illumina HiSeq 2000/2500, MiSeq or NextSeq, producing 2 x 150 bp reads. What the authors observed across the whole study: Those dominant clonotypes were again the most abundant among CD3+CD56-NKG2C+ cells in a few donors, at about 25-65%. Whether the expanded NKG2C-expressing T cell clones were specific for HCMV antigens remained unclear. In several donors, the dominant CD3+CD56+NKG2C+ clonotypes were among the top 10 CD8+ clonotypes and accounted for roughly 1.0-8% of CD8+ T cells.

With respect to this clonotype: The target of this receptor is not known.

Including cysteine and phenylalanine, the CDR3 has 14 amino acids. The nucleotide record is missing. Looking up the germline V gene (reference sequence) yields CDR1 SEHNR and CDR2 FQNEAQ. The run used an Illumina HiSeq 2000. TCR beta cDNA libraries were made by 5'RACE template switching that added a universal primer site and unique molecular identifiers. Synthesis of cDNA was primed from the TCR beta constant segment and was followed by two consecutive PCR amplification steps. As for the original processing: MIGEC handled demultiplexing of the reads and grouping by UMI, while MiTCR was used to assemble and quantify clonotypes. To exclude erroneous sequences, any TCR cDNA sequence not supported by at least two reads was discarded. The tcR package was used for downstream repertoire analysis, and clonotypes were matched across fractions by CDR3 nucleotide sequence plus V segment. Antigen specificity was annotated against VDJdb with VDJmatch, allowing one amino acid substitution in CDR3. Reads reprocessed by TCRdb are summarized as one entry per CDR3 protein sequence, and DNA is absent. The V and J calls come from TCRdb's annotation, not from the publication. This sample's table carries roughly 110,000 distinct CDR3 sequences. Clones ranked in the top ten supply about a fifth of the sample.

HCMV-specific IgG was detected in serum with a commercial ELISA kit to determine HCMV serostatus. Peripheral blood mononuclear cells were isolated from blood by Ficoll density gradient centrifugation. This chain joins TRBV7-9 to TRBJ2-3; TCRdb selects TRBD1, and the lack of DNA leaves this call unchecked. The specimen was blood T cells: a sorted CD56 or NKG2C T cell subset, CD4+ or CD8+ T cells, or bulk PBMC T cells (not recorded which). The receptor comes from a woman between 18 and 70 years old in good health. The CDR3 region: CASSPGAARDTQYF.